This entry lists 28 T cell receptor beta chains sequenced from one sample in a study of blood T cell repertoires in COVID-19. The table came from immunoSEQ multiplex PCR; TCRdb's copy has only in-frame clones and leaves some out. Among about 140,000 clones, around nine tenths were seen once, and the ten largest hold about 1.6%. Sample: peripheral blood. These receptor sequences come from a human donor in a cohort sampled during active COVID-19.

CDR3 DNA: TGTGCCAGCAGCCAAGATTACACCTACGAGCAGTACTTC. Translation gives CASSQDYTYEQYF. This sequence joins TRBV3-1 (or the pseudogene TRBV3-2) and TRBJ2-7; D is unclear. Deletions cut 0 bases from V and 2 bases from J, with 5 bases between. Germline values: CDR1 LGHDT, CDR2 YNNKEL (reference sequence). The CDR3 contains 13 residues.

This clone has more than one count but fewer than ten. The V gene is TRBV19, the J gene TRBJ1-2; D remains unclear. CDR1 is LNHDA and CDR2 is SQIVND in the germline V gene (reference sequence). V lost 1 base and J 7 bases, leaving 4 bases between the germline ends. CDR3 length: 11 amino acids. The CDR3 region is CASSIGAGYTF. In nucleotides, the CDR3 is TGTGCCAGTAGTATAGGGGCTGGCTACACCTTC.

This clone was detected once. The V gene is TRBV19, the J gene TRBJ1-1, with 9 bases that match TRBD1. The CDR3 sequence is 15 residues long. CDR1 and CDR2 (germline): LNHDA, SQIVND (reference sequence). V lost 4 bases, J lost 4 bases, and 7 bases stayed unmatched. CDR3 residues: CASSTSGTGSTEAFF. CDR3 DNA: TGTGCCAGTAGTACTTCCGGGACAGGGAGCACTGAAGCTTTCTTT.

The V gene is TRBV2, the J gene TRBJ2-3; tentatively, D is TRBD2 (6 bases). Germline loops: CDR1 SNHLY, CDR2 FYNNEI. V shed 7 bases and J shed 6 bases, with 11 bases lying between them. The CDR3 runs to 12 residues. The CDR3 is CASIGGKDTQYF. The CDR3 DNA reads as TGTGCCAGCATTGGGGGGAAGGATACGCAGTATTTT.

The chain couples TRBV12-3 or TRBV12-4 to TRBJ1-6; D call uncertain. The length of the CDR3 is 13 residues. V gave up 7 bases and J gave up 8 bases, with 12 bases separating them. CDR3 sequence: CASTQYGDSPLHF. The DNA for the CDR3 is TGTGCCAGCACCCAGTACGGGGATTCACCCCTCCACTTT.

This chain's CDR3 is CAHSPGKNYEQYF. The CDR3 DNA sequence: TGTGCTCATTCCCCAGGGAAGAACTACGAGCAGTACTTC. This chain connects TRBV10-3 to TRBJ2-7; a possible D gene is TRBD1 (5 bases). The CDR3 has 13 amino acids. CDR1 ENHRY and CDR2 SYGVKD come from the germline V gene.

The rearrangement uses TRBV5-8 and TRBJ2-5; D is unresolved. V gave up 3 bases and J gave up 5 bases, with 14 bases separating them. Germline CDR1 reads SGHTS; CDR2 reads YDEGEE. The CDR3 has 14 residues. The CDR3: CASSSQVIGETQYF. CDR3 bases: TGTGCCAGCAGCTCCCAGGTTATAGGCGAGACCCAGTACTTC.

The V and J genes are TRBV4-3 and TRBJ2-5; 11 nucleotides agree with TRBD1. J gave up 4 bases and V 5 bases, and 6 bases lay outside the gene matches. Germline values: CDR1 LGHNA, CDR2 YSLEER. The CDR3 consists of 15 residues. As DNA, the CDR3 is TGCGCCAGCAGCTTCGGGACAGGGGGGACAGAGACCCAGTACTTC. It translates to CASSFGTGGTETQYF.

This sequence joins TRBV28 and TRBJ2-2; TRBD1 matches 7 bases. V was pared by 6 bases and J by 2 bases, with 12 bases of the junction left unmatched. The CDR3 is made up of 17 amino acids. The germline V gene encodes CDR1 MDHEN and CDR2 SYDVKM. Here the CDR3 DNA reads TGTGCCAGCAGACCCCTCCGGACAGGCCCCAACACCGGGGAGCTGTTTTTT. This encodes CASRPLRTGPNTGELFF.

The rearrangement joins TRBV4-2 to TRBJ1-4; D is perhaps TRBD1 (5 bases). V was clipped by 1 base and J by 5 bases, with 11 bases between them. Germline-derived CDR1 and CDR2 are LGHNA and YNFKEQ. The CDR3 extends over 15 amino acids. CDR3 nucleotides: TGTGCCAGCAGCCAAGTGAGCCAGGGAAATGAAAAACTGTTTTTT. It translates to CASSQVSQGNEKLFF.

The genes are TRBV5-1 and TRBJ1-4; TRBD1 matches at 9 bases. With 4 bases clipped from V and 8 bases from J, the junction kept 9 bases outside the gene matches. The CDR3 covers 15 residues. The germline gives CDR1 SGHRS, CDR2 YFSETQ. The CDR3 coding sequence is TGCGCCAGCAGCCGTGGACAGGGGAGGGGGGAAAAACTGTTTTTT. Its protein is CASSRGQGRGEKLFF.

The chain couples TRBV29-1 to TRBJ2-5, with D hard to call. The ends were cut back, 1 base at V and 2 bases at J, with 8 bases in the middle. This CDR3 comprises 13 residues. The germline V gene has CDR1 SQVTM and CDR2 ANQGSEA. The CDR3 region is CSVEVRSQETQYF. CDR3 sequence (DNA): TGCAGCGTTGAAGTTCGGAGTCAAGAGACCCAGTACTTC.

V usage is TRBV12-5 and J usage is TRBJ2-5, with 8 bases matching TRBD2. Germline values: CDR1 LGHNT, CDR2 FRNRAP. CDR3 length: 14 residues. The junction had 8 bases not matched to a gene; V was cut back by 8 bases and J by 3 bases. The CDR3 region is CASQIGTRKETQYF. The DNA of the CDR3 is TGTGCTAGTCAAATTGGGACTAGGAAAGAGACCCAGTACTTC. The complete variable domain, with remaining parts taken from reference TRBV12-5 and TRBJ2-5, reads DARVTQTPRHKVTEMGQEVTMRCQPILGHNTVFWYRQTMMQGLELLAYFRNRAPLDDSGMPKDRFSAEMPDATLATLKIQPSEPRDSAVYFCASQIGTRKETQYFGPGTRLLVL.

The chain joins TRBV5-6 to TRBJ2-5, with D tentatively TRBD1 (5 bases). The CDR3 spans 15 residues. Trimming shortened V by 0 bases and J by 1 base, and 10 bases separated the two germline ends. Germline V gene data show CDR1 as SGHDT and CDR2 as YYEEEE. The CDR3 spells CASSLGPGSQETQYF. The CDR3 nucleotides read TGTGCCAGCAGCTTGGGCCCAGGGTCCCAAGAGACCCAGTACTTC.

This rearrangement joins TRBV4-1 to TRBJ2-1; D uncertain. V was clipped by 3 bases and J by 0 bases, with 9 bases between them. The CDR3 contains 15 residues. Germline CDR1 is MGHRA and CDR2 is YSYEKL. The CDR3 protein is CASSQGHGSYNEQFF. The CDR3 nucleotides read TGCGCCAGCAGCCAGGGCCATGGCTCCTACAATGAGCAGTTCTTC.

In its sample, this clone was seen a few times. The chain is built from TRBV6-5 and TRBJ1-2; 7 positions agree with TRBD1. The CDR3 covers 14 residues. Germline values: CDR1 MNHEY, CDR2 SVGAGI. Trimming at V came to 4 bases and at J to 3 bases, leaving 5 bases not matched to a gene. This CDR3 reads CASSSTGKDYGYTF. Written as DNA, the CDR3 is TGTGCCAGCAGTTCGACAGGGAAGGACTATGGCTACACCTTC.

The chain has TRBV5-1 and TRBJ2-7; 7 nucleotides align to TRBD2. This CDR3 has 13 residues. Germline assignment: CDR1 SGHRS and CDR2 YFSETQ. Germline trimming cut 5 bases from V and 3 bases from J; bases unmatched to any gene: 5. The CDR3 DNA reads TGCGCCAGCAGGGGGGGGGAAAGCTACGAGCAGTACTTC. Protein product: CASRGGESYEQYF.

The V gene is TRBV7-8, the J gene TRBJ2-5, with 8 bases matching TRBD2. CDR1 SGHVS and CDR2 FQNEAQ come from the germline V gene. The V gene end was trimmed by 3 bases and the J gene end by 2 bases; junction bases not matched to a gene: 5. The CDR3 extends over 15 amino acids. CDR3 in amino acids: CASSLLAGRQETQYF. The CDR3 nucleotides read TGTGCCAGCAGCTTGTTAGCGGGGCGACAAGAGACCCAGTACTTC.

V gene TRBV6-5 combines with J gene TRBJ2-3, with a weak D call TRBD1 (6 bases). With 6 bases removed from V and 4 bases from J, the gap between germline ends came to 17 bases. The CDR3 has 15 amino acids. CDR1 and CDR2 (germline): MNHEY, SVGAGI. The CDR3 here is CASSYRRAGADTQYF. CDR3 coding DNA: TGTGCCAGCAGCTACCGTCGGGCAGGGGCAGATACGCAGTATTTT.

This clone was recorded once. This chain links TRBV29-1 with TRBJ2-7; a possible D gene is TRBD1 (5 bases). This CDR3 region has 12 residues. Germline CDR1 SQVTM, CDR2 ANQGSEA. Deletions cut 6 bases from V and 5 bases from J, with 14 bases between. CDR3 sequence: CSVRIRGNEQYF. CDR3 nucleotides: TGCAGCGTGAGGATTAGGGGAAACGAGCAGTACTTC.

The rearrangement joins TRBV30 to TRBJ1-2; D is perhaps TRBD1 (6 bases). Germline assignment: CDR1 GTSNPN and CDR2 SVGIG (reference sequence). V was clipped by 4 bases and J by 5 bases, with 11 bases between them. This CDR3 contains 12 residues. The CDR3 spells CAWKAGDYGYTF. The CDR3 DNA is TGTGCCTGGAAGGCAGGGGATTATGGCTACACCTTC.

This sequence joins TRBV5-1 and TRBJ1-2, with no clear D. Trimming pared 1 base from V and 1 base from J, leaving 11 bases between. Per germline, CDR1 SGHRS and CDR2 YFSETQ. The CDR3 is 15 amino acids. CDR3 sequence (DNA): TGCGCCAGCAGCTTGACAGCCGCGAATAACTATGGCTACACCTTC. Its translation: CASSLTAANNYGYTF.

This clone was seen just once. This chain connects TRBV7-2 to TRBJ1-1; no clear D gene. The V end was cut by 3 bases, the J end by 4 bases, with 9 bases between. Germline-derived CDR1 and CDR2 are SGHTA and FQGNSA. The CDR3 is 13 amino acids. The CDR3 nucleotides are TGTGCCAGCAGCTTTCGAGGCGGCACTGAAGCTTTCTTT. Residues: CASSFRGGTEAFF.

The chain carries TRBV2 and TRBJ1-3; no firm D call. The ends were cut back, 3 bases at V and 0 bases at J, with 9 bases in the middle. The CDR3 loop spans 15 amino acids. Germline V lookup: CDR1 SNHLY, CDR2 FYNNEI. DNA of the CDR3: TGTGCCAGCAGTGAGCGGCTCTTCTCTGGAAACACCATATATTTT. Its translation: CASSERLFSGNTIYF. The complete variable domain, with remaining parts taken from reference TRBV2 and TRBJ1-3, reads EPEVTQTPSHQVTQMGQEVILRCVPISNHLYFYWYRQILGQKVEFLVSFYNNEISEKSEIFDDQFSVERPDGSNFTLKIRSTKLEDSAMYFCASSERLFSGNTIYFGEGSWLTVV.

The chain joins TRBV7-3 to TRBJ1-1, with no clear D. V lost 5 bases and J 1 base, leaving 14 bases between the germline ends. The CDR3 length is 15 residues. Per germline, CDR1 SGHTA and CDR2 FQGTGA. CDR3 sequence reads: CASSLNGVRNTEAFF. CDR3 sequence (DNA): TGTGCCAGCAGCCTAAACGGGGTACGGAACACTGAAGCTTTCTTT.

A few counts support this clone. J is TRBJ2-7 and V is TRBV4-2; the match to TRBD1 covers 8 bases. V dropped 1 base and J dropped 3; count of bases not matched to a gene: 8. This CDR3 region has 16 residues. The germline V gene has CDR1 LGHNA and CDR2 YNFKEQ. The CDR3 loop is CASSQVAGGLFYEQYF. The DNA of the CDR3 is TGTGCCAGCAGCCAAGTAGCAGGGGGCCTGTTCTACGAGCAGTACTTC.

This CDR3 reads CASSVDSLMTEAFF. CDR3 in DNA: TGTGCCAGCAGCGTAGACAGCTTAATGACTGAAGCTTTCTTT. The rearrangement links TRBV9 to TRBJ1-1; D is unresolved. CDR1 is SGDLS and CDR2 is YYNGEE in the germline V gene. Trimming pared 0 bases from V and 5 bases from J, leaving 11 bases between. The CDR3 contains 14 residues.

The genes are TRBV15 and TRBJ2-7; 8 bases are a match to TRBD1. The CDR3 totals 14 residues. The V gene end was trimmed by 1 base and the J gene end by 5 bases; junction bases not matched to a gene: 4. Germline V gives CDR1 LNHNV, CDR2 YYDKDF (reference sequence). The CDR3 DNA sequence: TGTGCCACCAGCAGAGGCTCGACAGGGGACGAGCAGTACTTC. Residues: CATSRGSTGDEQYF. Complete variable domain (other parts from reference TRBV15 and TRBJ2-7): DAMVIQNPRYQVTQFGKPVTLSCSQTLNHNVMYWYQQKSSQAPKLLFHYYDKDFNNEADTPDNFQSRRPNTSFCFLDIRSPGLGDTAMYLCATSRGSTGDEQYFGPGTRLTVT.